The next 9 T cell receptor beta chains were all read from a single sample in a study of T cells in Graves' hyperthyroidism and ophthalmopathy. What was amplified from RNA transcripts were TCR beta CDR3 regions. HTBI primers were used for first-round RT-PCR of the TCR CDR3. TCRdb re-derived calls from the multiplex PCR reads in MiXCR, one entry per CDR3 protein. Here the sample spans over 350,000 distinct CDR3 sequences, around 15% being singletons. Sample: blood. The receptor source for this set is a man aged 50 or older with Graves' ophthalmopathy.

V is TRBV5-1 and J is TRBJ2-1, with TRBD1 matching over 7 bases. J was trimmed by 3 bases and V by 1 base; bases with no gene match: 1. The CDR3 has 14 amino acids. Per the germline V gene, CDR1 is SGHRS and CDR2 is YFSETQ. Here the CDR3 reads CASSLTGVYNEQFF. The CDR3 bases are TGCGCCAGCAGCTTGACAGGGGTCTACAATGAGCAGTTCTTC.

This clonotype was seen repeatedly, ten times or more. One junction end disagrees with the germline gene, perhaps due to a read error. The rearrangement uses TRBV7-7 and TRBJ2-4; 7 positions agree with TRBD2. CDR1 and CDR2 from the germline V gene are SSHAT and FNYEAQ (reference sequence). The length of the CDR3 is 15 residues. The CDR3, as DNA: TGTGCTAGCAGCATTATCGGGAGGAAGAAAAACATTCAGTACTTC. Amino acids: CASSIIGRKKNIQYF.

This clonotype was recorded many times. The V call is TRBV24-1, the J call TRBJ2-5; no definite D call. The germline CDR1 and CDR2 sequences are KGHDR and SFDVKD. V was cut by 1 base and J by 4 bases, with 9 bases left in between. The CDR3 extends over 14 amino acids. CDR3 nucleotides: TGTGCCACCAGTGATTTTGTGGGTGGAGAGACCCAGTACTTC. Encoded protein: CATSDFVGGETQYF.

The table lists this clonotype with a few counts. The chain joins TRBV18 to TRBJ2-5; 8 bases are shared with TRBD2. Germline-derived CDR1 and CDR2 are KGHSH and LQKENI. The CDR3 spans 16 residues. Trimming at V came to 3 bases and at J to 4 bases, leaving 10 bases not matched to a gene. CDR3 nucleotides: TGTGCCAGCTCACCTCTAAGCGGGGGAAGCCCAGAGACCCAGTACTTC. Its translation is CASSPLSGGSPETQYF.

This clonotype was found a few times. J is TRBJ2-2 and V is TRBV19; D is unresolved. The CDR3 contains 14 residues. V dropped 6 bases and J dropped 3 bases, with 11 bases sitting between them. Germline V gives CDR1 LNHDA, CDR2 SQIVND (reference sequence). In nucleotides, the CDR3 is TGTGCCAGTAGCTCGGGTCCGGACACCGGGGAGCTGTTTTTT. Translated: CASSSGPDTGELFF.

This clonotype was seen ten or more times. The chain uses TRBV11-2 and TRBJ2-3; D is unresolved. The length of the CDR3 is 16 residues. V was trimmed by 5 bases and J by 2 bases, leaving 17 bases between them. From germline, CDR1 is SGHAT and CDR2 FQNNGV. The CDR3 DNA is TGTGCCAGCAGCCAAAACTCCGAAAAACCCACAGATACGCAGTATTTT. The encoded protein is CASSQNSEKPTDTQYF.

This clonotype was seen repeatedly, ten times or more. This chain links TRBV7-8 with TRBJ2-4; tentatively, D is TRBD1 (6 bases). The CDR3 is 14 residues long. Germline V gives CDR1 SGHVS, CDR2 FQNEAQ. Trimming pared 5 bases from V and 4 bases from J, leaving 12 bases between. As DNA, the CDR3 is TGTGCCAGCAGCGCGGACAGATTTAAAAACATTCAGTACTTC. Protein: CASSADRFKNIQYF.

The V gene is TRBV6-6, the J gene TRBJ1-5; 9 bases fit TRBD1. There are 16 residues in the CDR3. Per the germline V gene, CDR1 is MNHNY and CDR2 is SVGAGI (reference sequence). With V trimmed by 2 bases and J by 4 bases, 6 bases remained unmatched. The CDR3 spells CASSYQGTGQNQPQHF. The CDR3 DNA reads TGTGCCAGCAGTTACCAAGGGACAGGGCAAAATCAGCCCCAGCATTTT.

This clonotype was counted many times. The CDR3 loop reads CASSGLRTTDTQYF. The CDR3 bases are TGTGCCAGCAGTGGACTACGAACCACAGATACGCAGTATTTT. V usage is TRBV2 and J usage is TRBJ2-3; a possible D gene is TRBD2 (5 bases). V dropped 4 bases and J dropped 2 bases, with 10 bases sitting between them. CDR3 length: 14 amino acids. CDR1 is SNHLY, CDR2 FYNNEI, per germline.